This T cell receptor beta chain was retrieved from a study of T cells in localized non-small cell lung cancer. The assay was immunoSEQ multiplex PCR, and TCRdb's table has in-frame clones only and misses some. The sample consists of about 3,300 clones, around 30% of them appearing once. V gave up 7 bases and J gave up 10 bases, with 20 bases separating them. This CDR3 region has 13 residues. The germline CDR1 and CDR2 sequences are SQVTM and ANQGSEA. This clone was seen a single time. The material sequenced was lung tumor tissue, taken before any cancer treatment. The chain joins TRBV29-1 to TRBJ2-1, with TRBD1 as a possible D gene (6 bases). This receptor was taken from a male donor at least 60 years old with stage I lung adenocarcinoma. CDR3 coding DNA: TGCAGCGCAAAGGGGACACAGCGTGGGGAGCAGTTCTTC. Residues: CSAKGTQRGEQFF.